This T cell receptor beta chain was recovered during a study of shared clonotypes between healthy human individuals. General observations from the study: Naive subsets tended to show greater estimated richness than memory subsets. The naive CD4 repertoires of several donors were compared, and around 5% of clonotypes were shared.

Donors were healthy HIV-negative adults without recent acute infections or vaccinations. Memory CD4+ cells were the fraction left after CD45RA+ naive selection. Method: immunoSEQ multiplex PCR; TCRdb's copy keeps in-frame clones and lacks some. The sample has a few hundred thousand clones, more than 95% seen once. To note about this clone: Antigen unknown.

The CDR3 length is 14 residues. V dropped 0 bases and J dropped 4 bases, with 6 bases sitting between them. CDR1 LNHNV and CDR2 YYDKDF come from the germline V gene (reference sequence). The sequence was obtained from a woman between 25 and 40 years old in good health. The chain uses TRBV15 and TRBJ2-2, with D unclear. The material sequenced was naive CD4+ T cells sorted from blood. The subset: CD45RA+ positively selected. The CDR3 DNA follows: TGTGCCACCAGCAGAGACAGCATCACCGGGGAGCTGTTTTTT. Translated: CATSRDSITGELFF.